Listed below are T cell receptor beta chains from one sample, sequenced in a study of shared T cell receptors in the human thymus. Some clones are missing from TCRdb's copy, which holds only in-frame ones; the method was immunoSEQ multiplex PCR. The table shows approximately 760,000 clones, with 80% to 90% occurring only once. The same specimen was also included in a second study, on human thymus T cells.

Sequencing used thymocytes. All receptors come from a girl less than two years old with a congenital heart defect. The CDR3 runs from the conserved cysteine through the conserved F or W. D genes are given only for firm matches. Not all rows give a size; the values are once, few, many and, for expanded clones, a class.

D gene	clone size	J gene	V gene	CDR3 DNA	CDR3 protein
-	-	TRBJ1-6	TRBV7-9	TGTGCCAGCAGCGAGAATTCACCCCTCCACTTT	CASSENSPLHF
-	once	TRBJ2-2	TRBV27	TGTGCCAGCAGTTATACCACAGACACCGGGGAGCTGTTTTTT	CASSYTTDTGELFF
-	-	TRBJ2-3	TRBV4-1	TGCGCCAGCAGCCAAAGGAACACTAGTTCTAGCACAGATACGCAGTATTTT	CASSQRNTSSSTDTQYF
-	-	TRBJ1-4	TRBV15	TGTGCCACCAGCAGAGATCAGCCCGCAGGGGCTAATGAAAAACTGTTTTTT	CATSRDQPAGANEKLFF
TRBD1	-	TRBJ1-2	TRBV27	TGTGCCAGCAGGGACAGGGGAGACGGGTCCTCCACTAACTATGGCTACACCTTC	CASRDRGDGSSTNYGYTF
-	-	TRBJ2-2	TRBV27	TGTGCCAGCAGTCCCAGGGGGGTACCCGGGGAGCTGTTTTTT	CASSPRGVPGELFF
TRBD2	-	TRBJ2-7	TRBV5-6	TGTGCCAGCAGCTATCCGGGACTACCATCCTACGAGCAGTACTTC	CASSYPGLPSYEQYF
-	few	TRBJ2-7	TRBV5-1	TGCGCCAGCAGCCGCCTGGGGCGCGAAACCTACGAGCAGTACTTC	CASSRLGRETYEQYF
TRBD1	-	TRBJ1-2	TRBV10-1	TGCGCCAGCAGTTTCGCCGATCCGGGACAGAATACCTTCTATGGCTACACCTTC	CASSFADPGQNTFYGYTF
TRBD1	-	TRBJ2-7	TRBV5-5	TGTGCCAGCAGCTTTGGTACAGGGGCCTACGAGCAGTACTTC	CASSFGTGAYEQYF
-	-	TRBJ1-6	TRBV2	TGTGCCAGCAGTGGGGACACGTATTCACCCCTCCACTTT	CASSGDTYSPLHF
TRBD2	few	TRBJ2-1	TRBV4-1	TGCGCCAGCAGCCAAGATGGAGCGGGGGAGCAGTTCTTC	CASSQDGAGEQFF
TRBD1	-	TRBJ1-2	TRBV7-9	TGTGCCAGCAGCTTAGAAGTCCAACAGGGGGCCTATAACTATGGCTACACCTTC	CASSLEVQQGAYNYGYTF
-	-	TRBJ1-4	TRBV4-1	TGCGCCAGCAGCCAAGCCCCCCCAGGTGAAAAACTGTTTTTT	CASSQAPPGEKLFF
-	-	TRBJ1-1	TRBV5-1	TGCGCCAGCAGCTTGGACGTTTCGGACACTGAAGCTTTCTTT	CASSLDVSDTEAFF
-	-	TRBJ1-4	TRBV10-3	TGTGCCTCCCGGTTTGAGAGCAATGAAAAACTGTTTTTT	CASRFESNEKLFF
TRBD2	-	TRBJ2-2	TRBV7-9	TGTGCCAGCAGCGCAGGAGGGAGGGCGAACACCGGGGAGCTGTTTTTT	CASSAGGRANTGELFF
-	-	TRBJ2-3	TRBV29-1	TGCAGCGCCCCGGGGCCCAGGGGTGGGAGCACAGATACGCAGTATTTT	CSAPGPRGGSTDTQYF
-	-	TRBJ2-7	TRBV11-2	TGTGCCAGCAGCTTCTCCCACGGGTACAGGGTCTACGAGCAGTACTTC	CASSFSHGYRVYEQYF
TRBD1	few	TRBJ1-1	TRBV18	TGTGCCAGCTCACCTTCAGGGGGCGTAAGAATTCCAATGAACACTGAAGCTTTCTTT	CASSPSGGVRIPMNTEAFF
TRBD1	-	TRBJ1-5	TRBV5-6	TGTGCCAGCAGCTTGTCCGGACAGGGGGCAGGTCAGCCCCAGCATTTT	CASSLSGQGAGQPQHF
TRBD2	-	TRBJ2-3	TRBV5-1	TGCGCCAGCAGCTTGGGTGGCGGGGGAGCATTAACAGATACGCAGTATTTT	CASSLGGGGALTDTQYF
TRBD1	-	TRBJ1-6	TRBV5-6	TGTGCCAGCAGCGTCCGACAGGGGATCTATAATTCACCCCTCCACTTT	CASSVRQGIYNSPLHF
TRBD1	-	TRBJ2-5	TRBV28	TGTGCCAGCAGTACCGGACAGGGGGTCGAGACCCAGTACTTC	CASSTGQGVETQYF
-	-	TRBJ1-1	TRBV7-3	TGTGCCGGGTCGTGGCGGGTGGGGACTGAAGCTTTCTTT	CAGSWRVGTEAFF
-	-	TRBJ2-3	TRBV2	TGTGCCAGCACCCCTGAATGGGGCAAGGATACGCAGTATTTT	CASTPEWGKDTQYF
-	-	TRBJ2-2	TRBV7-9	TGTGCCAGCAGCTCTAGACGTTTT	CASSSRRF
TRBD1	-	TRBJ1-1	TRBV27	TGTGCCAGCAGTCCACTCCCCCGACAGGGGAGCACTGAAGCTTTCTTT	CASSPLPRQGSTEAFF
TRBD1	-	TRBJ1-3	TRBV2	TGTGCCAGCAGTGAGCCGGGACAGGGGTGCACTGGAAACACCATATATTTT	CASSEPGQGCTGNTIYF
TRBD1	few	TRBJ1-3	TRBV4-1	TGCGCCAGCAGCCAAGATAGGGACAGGGCTGGAAACACCATATATTTT	CASSQDRDRAGNTIYF
TRBD1	-	TRBJ1-2	TRBV29-1	TGCAGCGTTCACAGGGGGCGCGATAGCTACACCTTC	CSVHRGRDSYTF
-	once	TRBJ1-1	TRBV4-3	TGCGCCAGCAGCCAAGTTATGAGGATCACTTCACAACACACTGAAGCTTTCTTT	CASSQVMRITSQHTEAFF
TRBD1	-	TRBJ1-5	TRBV19	TGTGCCTCGGGATGGTCAGGGGGTAGCAATCAGCCCCAGCATTTT	CASGWSGGSNQPQHF
-	-	TRBJ2-7	TRBV5-1	TGCGCCAGCAGCTTGCAGGCTCCCGATTCGAGCAAGTACTTC	CASSLQAPDSSKYF
TRBD2	-	TRBJ2-1	TRBV5-4	TGTGCCAGCAGCTTGTGGCGGGGGAGATACAATGAGCAGTTCTTC	CASSLWRGRYNEQFF
-	-	TRBJ1-2	TRBV4-1	TGCGCCAGCAGCCGGAAACAGGTTCGGAATGGCTACACCTTC	CASSRKQVRNGYTF
TRBD2	few	TRBJ2-3	TRBV19	TGTGCCAGTAGTCAATTGACTAGCGGGGGAGATACGCAGTATTTT	CASSQLTSGGDTQYF
-	-	TRBJ1-2	TRBV10-3	TGTGCCATCAGTGAGGGGGTATTCCTTCGGGGGGCCGTTAAGGAAACAACTTATGGCTACACCTTC	CAISEGVFLRGAVKETTYGYTF
-	-	TRBJ1-1	TRBV25-1	TGTGCCAGCAGTGAATTTGGTAATTCGGTAGCTTTCTTT	CASSEFGNSVAFF
-	-	TRBJ2-1	TRBV28	TGTGCCAGCAGTTCCCTTCACAATGAGCAGTTCTTC	CASSSLHNEQFF
TRBD2	-	TRBJ2-7	TRBV2	TGTGCCAGCAGCCCCGGACTAGCGGGGAGCTCCTACGAGCAGTACTTC	CASSPGLAGSSYEQYF
-	once	TRBJ1-4	TRBV2	TGTGCCAGCAGTGTACCCGGGGGGGCTAGAAGGGAAAAACTGTTTTTT	CASSVPGGARREKLFF
-	-	TRBJ1-1	TRBV6-1	TGTGCCAGCAGTGATAACAGGAGGGAGTGGGCTTTCTTT	CASSDNRREWAFF
-	-	TRBJ1-4	TRBV27	TGTGCCAGCAGTCCTAACAGATTAACTAATGAAAAACTGTTTTTT	CASSPNRLTNEKLFF
TRBD1	-	TRBJ1-2	TRBV15	TGTGCCACCAGCAGAGACCGGACAGGGGTACACTATGGCTACACCTTC	CATSRDRTGVHYGYTF
-	-	TRBJ2-7	TRBV11-3	TGTGCCAGCAGCTTCCGACCGGGGAGGGAGCAGTACTTC	CASSFRPGREQYF
-	-	TRBJ1-1	TRBV6-5	TGTGCCAGCAGTTACTCGGACAGAAACACTGAAGCTTTCTTT	CASSYSDRNTEAFF
-	-	TRBJ1-3	TRBV12-5	TGTGCTAGTGGTCTACCACAGGGCTTCTCTGGAAACACCATATATTTT	CASGLPQGFSGNTIYF
TRBD1	-	TRBJ1-1	TRBV5-4	TGCGCCAGCAGCCAAGATCGAACAGGGGGCTACGTCACTGAAGCTTTCTTT	CASSQDRTGGYVTEAFF
-	-	TRBJ2-2	TRBV15	TGTGCCACCAGCAGAGGGACAGCTTTATACACCGGGGAGCTGTTTTTT	CATSRGTALYTGELFF
-	-	TRBJ2-2	TRBV28	TGTGCCAGCAGTTTTTGGGGCACGGTCACCGGGGAGCTGTTTTTT	CASSFWGTVTGELFF
TRBD1	once	TRBJ2-5	TRBV5-6	TGTGCCAGCAGGCCCGGGGACAGGGGGCGTCCCACCCAGTACTTC	CASRPGDRGRPTQYF
TRBD1	-	TRBJ1-2	TRBV29-1	TGCAGCGTTGAAGCTTGGGACAGCTCCCCTCATGGCTACACCTTC	CSVEAWDSSPHGYTF
-	-	TRBJ1-6	TRBV4-3	TGCGCCAGCAGCCTAATCCAGGGCGATAATTCACCCCTCCACTTT	CASSLIQGDNSPLHF
TRBD1	-	TRBJ2-6	TRBV6-1	TGTGCCAGCAGTGAGGGGGACAGGGGGAGCTCTGGGGCCAACGTCCTGACTTTC	CASSEGDRGSSGANVLTF